The T cell receptor (beta chain) under discussion was sequenced for a study of preoperative IRX-2 immunotherapy in early breast cancer. Clones were sequenced by immunoSEQ multiplex PCR, and TCRdb holds only the in-frame ones, with some missing. The sample records 25,000 to 30,000 clones, approximately 77% being singletons. Treatment specified: preoperative locoregional IRX-2 cytokine immunotherapy. Patients received preoperative, locoregional IRX-2 cytokine immunotherapy in a phase Ib study. The CDR3 contains 16 residues. The V gene's germline CDR1 is MNHGY and CDR2 SAAAGT. V was clipped by 10 bases and J by 3 bases, with 22 bases between them.

V gene TRBV6-8 combines with J gene TRBJ1-5, with D possibly matching TRBD1 (6 bases). The sequence came from a human donor with breast cancer. Source: lymph node tissue, taken after IRX-2 immunotherapy. The DNA of the CDR3 is TGTGCCATCAGAAACGACAGTCTGGGGGCCAATCAGCCCCAGCATTTT. It encodes CAIRNDSLGANQPQHF.